Listed here are 18 T cell receptor beta chains from one sample, sequenced in a study of CD8+ T cells in alopecia areata. RNA, once extracted, was reverse transcribed into cDNA for use as the sequencing template. Here immunoSEQ multiplex PCR was the method, and the copy in TCRdb shows in-frame clones only, minus some. Of roughly 150,000 clones in the sample, around half were seen once. Specimen: CD8+ T cells sorted from blood, collected at week 0. The source is a human donor with alopecia areata.

The chain carries TRBV25-1 and TRBJ2-7; 8 nucleotides agree with TRBD1. CDR1 is MGHDK and CDR2 is SYGVNS in the germline V gene. V trimming: 10 bases; J trimming: 4 bases; junction bases outside the gene matches: 6. The CDR3 spans 12 residues. The CDR3 nucleotides read TGTGCCACCCTGGGACAGGAGTACGAGCAGTACTTC. Its translation is CATLGQEYEQYF.

V and J are TRBV13 and TRBJ1-2; 7 bases fit TRBD1. This CDR3 comprises 17 residues. CDR1 and CDR2 from the germline V gene are PRHDT and FYEKMQ (reference sequence). The V gene end was trimmed by 5 bases and the J gene end by 3 bases; junction bases not matched to a gene: 15. CDR3 nucleotides: TGTGCCAGCAGCCGCTCGGACAGGCCCCTCGGAGACTATGGCTACACCTTC. Its protein product is CASSRSDRPLGDYGYTF.

V and J are TRBV5-6 and TRBJ2-7; maybe TRBD1 (6 bases). This CDR3 has 16 residues. V was trimmed by 5 bases and J by 2 bases, leaving 20 bases between them. CDR1 and CDR2 (germline): SGHDT, YYEEEE. CDR3 sequence: CASREAGQNKPYEQYF. The CDR3 coding sequence is TGTGCCAGCAGGGAAGCCGGACAGAACAAACCCTACGAGCAGTACTTC.

The chain recombines TRBV30 with TRBJ2-2; a weak D match, TRBD1 (5 bases). In germline, CDR1 is GTSNPN, CDR2 SVGIG (reference sequence). The CDR3 runs to 15 residues. V lost 1 base and J 2 bases, leaving 11 bases between the germline ends. CDR3 coding DNA: TGTGCCTGGAGTGGGGTCAGGGCAAACACCGGGGAGCTGTTTTTT. It is translated as CAWSGVRANTGELFF.

The genes are TRBV15 and TRBJ1-5, with D possibly being TRBD1 (5 bases). Germline loops: CDR1 LNHNV, CDR2 YYDKDF (reference sequence). The CDR3 covers 14 residues. The V and J ends lost 8 bases and 2 bases respectively, with 13 bases between them. The CDR3 bases are TGTGCCACCTGGACGGGACTCGGCAATCAGCCCCAGCATTTT. As protein: CATWTGLGNQPQHF.

This clone was recorded a few times. The V gene is TRBV25-1, the J gene TRBJ1-5, with D hard to call. Trimming removed 3 bases at V and 6 bases at J, with 9 bases between. Looked up from germline, CDR1 is MGHDK and CDR2 is SYGVNS. This CDR3 is built from 13 residues. The CDR3 protein is CASSDSIGQPQHF. The CDR3 DNA reads TGTGCCAGCAGTGATTCCATTGGTCAGCCCCAGCATTTT.

The chain joins TRBV2 to TRBJ2-1; 11 bases are a match to TRBD2. Germline CDR1 and CDR2: SNHLY and FYNNEI. With 6 bases clipped from V and 4 bases from J, the junction kept 5 bases outside the gene matches. This CDR3 spans 15 amino acids. CDR3 DNA sequence: TGTGCCAGCAGCGCCGGGACTAGCGGTTACAATGAGCAGTTCTTC. It codes for CASSAGTSGYNEQFF.

This clone was seen a handful of times. This sequence joins TRBV6-6 and TRBJ1-1; D gene ambiguous. V was shortened by 2 bases and J by 4 bases, with 11 bases between the two germline ends. The germline V gene has CDR1 MNHNY and CDR2 SVGAGI (reference sequence). The CDR3 runs to 14 residues. CDR3 loop: CASSYGRRGTEAFF. The CDR3 DNA reads TGTGCCAGCAGTTACGGGCGCCGTGGCACTGAAGCTTTCTTT.

This clone was detected a few times. The chain carries TRBV7-2 and TRBJ1-2; the D gene is possibly TRBD1 (5 bases). Germline V gene sequence: CDR1 SGHTA, CDR2 FQGNSA. This CDR3 contains 12 residues. V lost 7 bases and J 3 bases, leaving 9 bases between the germline ends. The CDR3 loop is CASTPGHYGYTF. CDR3 sequence (DNA): TGTGCCAGCACGCCGGGGCACTATGGCTACACCTTC. Combining the CDR3 with reference TRBV7-2 and TRBJ1-2 gives the whole variable domain GAGVSQSPSNKVTEKGKDVELRCDPISGHTALYWYRQSLGQGLEFLIYFQGNSAPDKSGLPSDRFSAERTGGSVSTLTIQRTQQEDSAVYLCASTPGHYGYTFGSGTRLTVV.

The V and J genes are TRBV27 and TRBJ2-6, with D perhaps matching TRBD2 (5 bases). This CDR3 region has 19 residues. The germline V gene has CDR1 MNHEY and CDR2 SMNVEV (reference sequence). The V gene lost 4 bases and the J gene lost 0 bases, with 19 bases spanning the gap. The CDR3: CASSSHLSVTSSGANVLTF. The CDR3 DNA is TGTGCCAGCAGTTCTCATCTTTCTGTCACTAGCTCTGGGGCCAACGTCCTGACTTTC.

V and J are TRBV7-6 and TRBJ2-2; a possible D gene is TRBD1 (6 bases). The length of the CDR3 is 17 residues. Germline assignment: CDR1 SGHVS and CDR2 FNYEAQ. Trimming removed 2 bases from V and 1 base from J, with 14 bases in between. CDR3 loop: CASSLLGQGMNTGELFF. The CDR3 nucleotides read TGTGCCAGCAGCTTATTGGGGCAGGGGATGAACACCGGGGAGCTGTTTTTT.

This sequence joins TRBV5-1 and TRBJ1-1; 8 bases map to TRBD1. This CDR3 comprises 16 residues. Germline CDR1 and CDR2: SGHRS and YFSETQ. The trim removed 3 bases at V and 1 base at J, leaving 8 bases unmatched. CDR3 sequence: CASSSEPGQANTEAFF. In DNA form, the CDR3 reads TGCGCCAGCAGCTCCGAGCCGGGACAGGCGAACACTGAAGCTTTCTTT. Full variable domain (missing parts from reference TRBV5-1 and TRBJ1-1): KAGVTQTPRYLIKTRGQQVTLSCSPISGHRSVSWYQQTPGQGLQFLFEYFSETQRNKGNFPGRFSGRQFSNSRSEMNVSTLELGDSALYLCASSSEPGQANTEAFFGQGTRLTVV.

There are a few counts of this clone. V gene TRBV19 combines with J gene TRBJ2-1; TRBD1 matches at 11 bases. Unmatched junction bases numbered 4, after V lost 5 bases and J lost 4 bases. Germline assignment: CDR1 LNHDA and CDR2 SQIVND (reference sequence). The CDR3 is made up of 15 amino acids. For the CDR3, the DNA is TGTGCCAGTAGTTCGGACAGGGGGCCTTACAATGAGCAGTTCTTC. It codes for CASSSDRGPYNEQFF.

CDR3 protein: CASSLGSNTGELFF. The CDR3, as DNA: TGTGCCAGCAGCTTGGGCTCGAACACCGGGGAGCTGTTTTTT. The V call is TRBV11-2, the J call TRBJ2-2; D call uncertain. CDR1 SGHAT and CDR2 FQNNGV come from the germline V gene. The V and J ends lost 3 bases and 0 bases respectively, with 5 bases between them. The CDR3 runs 14 residues.

This chain uses TRBV27 with TRBJ2-7; the match to TRBD1 covers 7 bases. The J segment lost 1 base and the V segment lost 6 bases, leaving 9 bases of the junction unmatched. Germline V lookup: CDR1 MNHEY, CDR2 SMNVEV (reference sequence). The CDR3 length is 15 residues. Here the CDR3 reads CASRISGTASYEQYF. The CDR3 DNA reads TGTGCCAGCAGAATCTCCGGGACAGCTTCCTACGAGCAGTACTTC.

This clone was seen a single time. The rearrangement links TRBV7-2 to TRBJ2-7, with 7 bases fitting TRBD2. Losses at the gene ends were 5 bases for V and 0 bases for J; bases not matched to a gene: 16. The CDR3 loop spans 18 amino acids. Germline CDR1 is SGHTA and CDR2 is FQGNSA. CDR3 loop: CASSQLAHGLDFSYEQYF. The CDR3 DNA is TGTGCCAGCAGCCAACTTGCCCACGGACTAGACTTCTCCTACGAGCAGTACTTC.

This chain joins TRBV5-1 and TRBJ1-5; no clear D gene. This CDR3 region has 19 residues. Trimming removed 8 bases at V and 0 bases at J, with 27 bases between. Germline CDR1 reads SGHRS; CDR2 reads YFSETQ. In DNA, the CDR3 is TGCGCCAGTTCATCCAACCTCCGGACGGGAAGGAATAGCAATCAGCCCCAGCATTTT. Its translation is CASSSNLRTGRNSNQPQHF.

The table lists this clone with a few counts. V is TRBV29-1 and J is TRBJ1-5; D is possibly TRBD1 (5 bases). Germline V gene data show CDR1 as SQVTM and CDR2 as ANQGSEA. CDR3 length: 12 amino acids. V gave up 5 bases and J gave up 3 bases, with 8 bases separating them. CDR3 region: CSVLTANQPQHF. The DNA of the CDR3 is TGCAGCGTTTTGACAGCCAATCAGCCCCAGCATTTT. Full variable domain (rest looked up from reference TRBV29-1 and TRBJ1-5): SAVISQKPSRDICQRGTSLTIQCQVDSQVTMMFWYRQQPGQSLTLIATANQGSEATYESGFVIDKFPISRPNLTFSTLTVSNMSPEDSSIYLCSVLTANQPQHFGDGTRLSIL.